This record covers a single TCR beta chain. The antigen is not known. The source of the sample is a study of shared clonotypes between healthy human individuals. Points from the study as a whole: When compared with the clonotypes that were shared by all four sorted-subset donors, the non-shared clonotypes turned out to have lower generation probabilities.

Profiled with immunoSEQ multiplex PCR; TCRdb holds only in-frame clones, not every one. Among some 580,000 clones listed, around 97% were seen once. CDR3 length equals 16 residues. Germline lookup yields CDR1 MDHEN and CDR2 SYDVKM. Trimming removed 1 base from V and 10 bases from J, with 19 bases in between. This TCR came from a woman aged 25-40 years in good health. V and J are TRBV28 and TRBJ1-4; TRBD1 might be the D (6 bases). The sequencing sample was made of naive CD4+ T cells sorted from blood. As to subset: CD45RA+ positively selected. CDR3 amino acids: CASSLSTGRARGKLFF. In DNA form, the CDR3 reads TGTGCCAGCAGTTTATCGACAGGACGCGCGAGAGGAAAACTGTTTTTT.